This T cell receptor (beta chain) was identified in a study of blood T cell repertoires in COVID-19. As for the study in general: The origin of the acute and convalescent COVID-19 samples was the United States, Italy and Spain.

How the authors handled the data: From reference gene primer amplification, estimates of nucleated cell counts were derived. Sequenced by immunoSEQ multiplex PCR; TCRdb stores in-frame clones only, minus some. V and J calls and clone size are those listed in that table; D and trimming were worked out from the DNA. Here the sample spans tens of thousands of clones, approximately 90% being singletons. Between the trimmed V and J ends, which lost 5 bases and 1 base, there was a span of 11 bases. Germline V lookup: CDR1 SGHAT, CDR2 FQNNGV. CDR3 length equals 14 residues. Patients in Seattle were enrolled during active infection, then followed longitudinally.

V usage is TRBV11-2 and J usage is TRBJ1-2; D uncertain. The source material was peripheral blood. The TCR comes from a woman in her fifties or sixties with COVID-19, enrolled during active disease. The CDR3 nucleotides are TGTGCCAGCAGCGCCCGACGGGATAACTATGGCTACACCTTC. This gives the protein CASSARRDNYGYTF. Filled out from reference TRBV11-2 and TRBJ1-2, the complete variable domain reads EAGVAQSPRYKIIEKRQSVAFWCNPISGHATLYWYQQILGQGPKLLIQFQNNGVVDDSQLPKDRFSAERLKGVDSTLKIQPAKLEDSAVYLCASSARRDNYGYTFGSGTRLTVV.